Given below is one T cell receptor beta chain in context. This clone is medium-sized (0.01 to 0.1%) in terms of sample share. Its target antigen remains unknown. No base-level quality is on record; no much larger clone is a single base apart. This entry comes from a study of tumor-infiltrating lymphocytes in localized non-small cell lung cancer (dated by TCRdb to the early 2020s). Background on the whole study: The cohort covered several histologies, both smokers and never-smokers, and patients whose samples were collected after neoadjuvant chemotherapy. From each patient came resected tumor tissue plus uninvolved lung tissue from that same patient, and the uninvolved lung tissue was described as non-adjacent to the tumor. The overall ICON cohort was composed of roughly 150 surgical patients with localized non-small cell lung cancer whose tumors were resected. For a few dozen patients, immunoSEQ T-cell fraction was compared between paired tumor and uninvolved lung. The same patients underwent several integrated assays, with TCR sequencing performed together with flow cytometry, multiplex immunofluorescence, RNA-seq, exome sequencing and proteomics. Points the paper makes about the study in general: TCR-derived T-cell fraction did not differ between the flow cytometry-defined immunotypes IM1 (good prognosis) and IM2 (poor prognosis). Higher T cell infiltration in tumors than in uninvolved lung tissue was supported by TCRbeta sequencing, consistent with immunofluorescence CD3 counts. Different pieces of the same tissue were used for different assays, so technical variation could not be separated from intratumor heterogeneity. Assay coverage differed among patients according to how much tissue was available, so only a subset of the cohort had TCR sequencing.

Enrollment in ICON was initiated in April 2016, and the last patient was enrolled in the second half of 2018. A subcohort of around 76 patients provided fresh tumor and matched uninvolved tissue for in-depth immune analyses, with TCR sequencing among those analyses. No cell sorting was done, and TCR sequencing was instead run on DNA isolated from bulk tissue. TCR sequencing with the immunoSEQ assay provided the T-cell fraction in tumor and uninvolved lung tissue. Per the source publication's procedure: For survival analysis, patients were divided into high (upper tertile) and low (lower two tertiles) T-cell fraction groups, which were compared by log-rank test. A signed-rank test was used to test paired tumor versus uninvolved lung differences in T-cell fraction. As stored in TCRdb, this immuneACCESS dataset retains in-frame rearrangements with V and J assigned. A fraction of the clones does not appear; measured against another copy, unresolved V genes explain less than half of the discrepancy, and the remainder lacks a known reason. V and J calls and clone size are as listed in that table; D and trimming were resolved from the DNA. The sample table contains some 11,000 clones; only one count was recorded for 60% to 85% of them. Roughly a sixth of the sample goes to the ten largest clones.

The CDR3 runs 14 residues from the cysteine to the phenylalanine. Left in the record is the CDR3 DNA by itself, 42 bases read in frame from the first base. CDR1 and CDR2 are read off the germline V gene as MGHRA and YSYEKL. V loses 3 bases of germline sequence and J loses 0 bases, and the interval between the two ends is 9 bases. The receptor comes from a human donor with non-small cell lung cancer. The chain was built from TRBV4-1 and TRBJ2-7; no confident D gene assignment can be made. The sequenced sample consisted of uninvolved lung tissue not adjacent to the tumor. The DNA is TGCGCCAGCAGCCACATTCTGTCCTCCTACGAGCAGTACTTC. The encoded protein is CASSHILSSYEQYF.